Presented here are 17 T cell receptor beta chains from one specimen sequenced in a study of CD8 T cells in ankylosing spondylitis. Points from the study as a whole: Blood from ankylosing spondylitis patients appeared to carry a characteristic roughly 8-variant TCR beta motif.

TCRdb itself ran the 5' RACE reads through MiXCR, one entry per CDR3 protein. The repertoire has about 800,000 distinct CDR3 sequences, 12% of them found once; the top ten carry 0.51%. No antigen has been identified for these receptors. Sequencing was performed on blood, either unsorted or a sorted T cell fraction (not recorded which). These TCRs come from a male donor with ankylosing spondylitis.

This clonotype was observed a handful of times. The gene calls are TRBV7-9 and TRBJ2-7; 7 nucleotides line up with TRBD1. V shed 1 base and J 0 bases; nucleotides not matched to a gene: 6. Germline CDR1 and CDR2: SEHNR and FQNEAQ (reference sequence). The CDR3 totals 16 residues. In DNA, the CDR3 is TGTGCCAGCAGCTTAGGGGACAGCCTTAGCTCCTACGAGCAGTACTTC. Translation: CASSLGDSLSSYEQYF.

This clonotype was counted between two and nine times. This rearrangement joins TRBV6-5 to TRBJ2-4; the match to TRBD1 covers 10 bases. In germline, CDR1 is MNHEY, CDR2 SVGAGI. With V trimmed by 11 bases and J by 5 bases, 3 bases remained unmatched. This CDR3 spans 12 amino acids. CDR3 sequence: CAAGTGENIQYF. CDR3 bases: TGTGCCGCTGGGACAGGGGAAAACATTCAGTACTTC.

This clonotype has a count of ten or more. The chain is built from TRBV4-3 and TRBJ2-7; the D is unclear. With 2 bases removed from V and 3 bases from J, the gap between germline ends came to 8 bases. The CDR3 has 13 residues. In germline, CDR1 is LGHNA, CDR2 YSLEER. The CDR3 sequence: CASSQSTGYEQYF. The CDR3 DNA sequence: TGCGCCAGCAGCCAATCAACGGGCTACGAGCAGTACTTC.

The chain joins TRBV7-6 to TRBJ2-1; 7 bases align to TRBD1. CDR1 and CDR2 (germline): SGHVS, FNYEAQ. V trimming: 5 bases; J trimming: 6 bases; junction bases outside the gene matches: 4. The CDR3 loop spans 13 amino acids. CDR3 nucleotides: TGTGCCAGCAGCATTGGGACAGCCAATGAGCAGTTCTTC. It encodes CASSIGTANEQFF.

At least ten counts were recorded for this clonotype. The chain employs TRBV10-3 and TRBJ1-5; a possible D gene is TRBD1 (5 bases). Germline V gene sequence: CDR1 ENHRY, CDR2 SYGVKD. The CDR3 contains 12 residues. V lost 6 bases and J lost 3, with 6 bases in between. CDR3 loop: CAIRGDNQPQHF. The CDR3 bases are TGTGCCATCAGGGGGGACAATCAGCCCCAGCATTTT.

The chain is built from TRBV18 and TRBJ1-4, with TRBD1 as a possible D gene (5 bases). Trimming shortened V by 1 base and J by 5 bases, and 11 bases separated the two germline ends. This CDR3 has 15 residues. CDR1 is KGHSH and CDR2 is LQKENI in the germline V gene. The CDR3 loop is CASSPQAGRNEKLFF. The DNA of the CDR3 is TGTGCCAGCTCACCACAGGCAGGGAGAAATGAAAAACTGTTTTTT.

The chain employs TRBV20-1 and TRBJ2-1, with D tentatively TRBD1 or TRBD2 (7 bases each). CDR3 length: 14 residues. Germline V gene sequence: CDR1 DFQATT, CDR2 SNEGSKA (reference sequence). V was cut by 6 bases and J by 2 bases, with 14 bases left in between. CDR3 sequence: CSAGGGGAYNEQFF. CDR3 nucleotides: TGCAGTGCCGGGGGAGGGGGCGCCTACAATGAGCAGTTCTTC.

This rearrangement joins TRBV20-1 to TRBJ1-6; maybe TRBD1 (6 bases). V was shortened by 3 bases and J by 6 bases, with 12 bases between the two germline ends. The CDR3 contains 14 residues. Germline loops: CDR1 DFQATT, CDR2 SNEGSKA (reference sequence). The CDR3, as DNA: TGCAGTGCTAGTCTCGGGACAAGTAATTCACCCCTCCACTTT. It codes for CSASLGTSNSPLHF.

This clonotype was detected many times. The CDR3 here is CASSRGLAGATDTQYF. DNA of the CDR3: TGCGCCAGCAGCCGCGGACTAGCGGGTGCCACAGATACGCAGTATTTT. This chain links TRBV4-3 with TRBJ2-3; 11 nucleotides match TRBD2. Trimming at V came to 4 bases and at J to 2 bases, leaving 5 bases not matched to a gene. Germline lookup yields CDR1 LGHNA and CDR2 YSLEER. The CDR3 contains 16 residues.

This clonotype was found once. The chain is built from TRBV23-1 and TRBJ2-2; D remains unclear. TRBV23-1 is designated an ORF whose function remains uncertain. V was shortened by 7 bases and J by 4 bases, with 19 bases between the two germline ends. This CDR3 is built from 16 residues. Here the CDR3 DNA reads TGCGCCAGCACTCCCAGTCGGCCGGTTGGCACCGGGGAGCTGTTTTTT. Its translation is CASTPSRPVGTGELFF.

This clonotype was seen ten or more times. The rearrangement uses TRBV9 and TRBJ1-2; D uncertain. Germline values: CDR1 SGDLS, CDR2 YYNGEE. This CDR3 is 13 amino acids long. Trimming stripped 0 bases from V and 4 bases from J, with 7 bases between. DNA for the CDR3: TGTGCCAGCAGCGTAGAAGGGAGCTATGGCTACACCTTC. This gives the protein CASSVEGSYGYTF.

A few counts support this clonotype. The DNA of the CDR3 is TGCAGTGCTAGGGAGAAGGGGGTGTGGGGCCATGGCTACACCTTC. It encodes CSAREKGVWGHGYTF. The rearrangement joins TRBV20-1 to TRBJ1-2; the D gene is possibly TRBD1 (6 bases). This CDR3 comprises 15 residues. The germline V gene encodes CDR1 DFQATT and CDR2 SNEGSKA (reference sequence). The V end lost 3 bases, the J end lost 6 bases, and 20 bases lay between the germline ends.

V gene TRBV6-6 combines with J gene TRBJ1-1; D call uncertain. V was trimmed by 7 bases and J by 1 base, leaving 4 bases between them. The CDR3 is 11 residues long. The germline gives CDR1 MNHNY, CDR2 SVGAGI (reference sequence). The CDR3 nucleotides are TGTGCCAGCAATCAGAACACTGAAGCTTTCTTT. Translated, it gives CASNQNTEAFF.

This clonotype has more than one count but fewer than ten. The chain has TRBV28 and TRBJ1-2; TRBD1 matches 10 bases. CDR1 MDHEN and CDR2 SYDVKM come from the germline V gene. The CDR3 spans 14 residues. V lost 3 bases to trimming and J lost 5 bases; unmatched junction nucleotides: 3. The CDR3 sequence is CASSFLGQGYGYTF. CDR3 nucleotides: TGTGCCAGCAGTTTCCTGGGACAGGGGTATGGCTACACCTTC.

This clonotype occurred many times. The chain couples TRBV10-3 to TRBJ2-5, with 8 nucleotides matching TRBD1. Trimming took 4 bases from V and 4 from J; bases not matched to a gene: 8. The germline gives CDR1 ENHRY, CDR2 SYGVKD. The CDR3 sequence is 15 residues long. CDR3 loop: CAISAHGTGRETQYF. CDR3 DNA: TGTGCCATCAGTGCTCACGGGACAGGAAGAGAGACCCAGTACTTC.

The chain is built from TRBV20-1 and TRBJ1-1, with TRBD1 as a possible D gene (5 bases). This CDR3 spans 16 amino acids. CDR1 DFQATT and CDR2 SNEGSKA come from the germline V gene (reference sequence). V was clipped by 1 base and J by 1 base, with 16 bases between them. The CDR3 DNA is TGCAGTGCTAGAGCCGTCTTGGGGCGGTCGAACACTGAAGCTTTCTTT. This encodes CSARAVLGRSNTEAFF.

This chain joins TRBV20-1 and TRBJ2-5; no firm D call. The CDR3 loop spans 13 amino acids. In germline, CDR1 is DFQATT, CDR2 SNEGSKA (reference sequence). The V gene lost 3 bases and the J gene lost 3 bases, with 11 bases spanning the gap. In DNA, the CDR3 is TGCAGTGCTAGGTCCACACCCGAAGAGACCCAGTACTTC. This translates into CSARSTPEETQYF.